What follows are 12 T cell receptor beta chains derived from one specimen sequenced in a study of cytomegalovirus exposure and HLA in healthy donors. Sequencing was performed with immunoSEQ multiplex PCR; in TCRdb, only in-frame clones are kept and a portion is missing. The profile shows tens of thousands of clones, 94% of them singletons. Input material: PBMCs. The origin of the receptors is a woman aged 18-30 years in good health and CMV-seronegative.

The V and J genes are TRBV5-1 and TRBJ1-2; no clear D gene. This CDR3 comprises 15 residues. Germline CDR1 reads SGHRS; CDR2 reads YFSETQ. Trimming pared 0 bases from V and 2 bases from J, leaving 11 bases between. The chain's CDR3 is CASSLDGGINYGYTF. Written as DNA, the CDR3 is TGCGCCAGCAGCTTGGATGGCGGAATAAACTATGGCTACACCTTC.

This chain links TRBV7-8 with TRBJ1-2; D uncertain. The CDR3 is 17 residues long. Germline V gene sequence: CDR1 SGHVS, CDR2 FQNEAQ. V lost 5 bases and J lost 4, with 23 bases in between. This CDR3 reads CASSAIKGGRGSYGYTF. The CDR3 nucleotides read TGTGCCAGCAGCGCCATTAAGGGCGGCAGAGGGAGCTATGGCTACACCTTC.

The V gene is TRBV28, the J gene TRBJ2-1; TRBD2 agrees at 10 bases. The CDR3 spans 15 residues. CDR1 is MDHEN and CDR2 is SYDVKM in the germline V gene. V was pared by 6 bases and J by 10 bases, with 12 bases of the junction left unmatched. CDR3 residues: CASSLGAGGTREQFF. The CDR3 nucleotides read TGTGCCAGCAGCCTCGGAGCGGGAGGGACTCGGGAGCAGTTCTTC. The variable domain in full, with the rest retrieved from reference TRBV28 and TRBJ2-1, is DVKVTQSSRYLVKRTGEKVFLECVQDMDHENMFWYRQDPGLGLRLIYFSYDVKMKEKGDIPEGYSVSREKKERFSLILESASTNQTSMYLCASSLGAGGTREQFFGPGTRLTVL.

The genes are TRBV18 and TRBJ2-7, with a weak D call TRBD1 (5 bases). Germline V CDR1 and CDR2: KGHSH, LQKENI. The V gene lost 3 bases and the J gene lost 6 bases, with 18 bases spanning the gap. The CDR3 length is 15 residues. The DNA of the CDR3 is TGTGCCAGCTCACCCTCCAGGGATGTTCATCGCGAGCAGTACTTC. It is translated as CASSPSRDVHREQYF.

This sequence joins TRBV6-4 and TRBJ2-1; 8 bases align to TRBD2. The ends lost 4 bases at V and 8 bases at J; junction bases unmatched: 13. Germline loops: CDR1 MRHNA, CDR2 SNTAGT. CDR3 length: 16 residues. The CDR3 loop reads CASSGGEDSGKDEQFF. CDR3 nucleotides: TGTGCCAGCAGTGGGGGGGAGGATAGCGGGAAAGATGAGCAGTTCTTC.

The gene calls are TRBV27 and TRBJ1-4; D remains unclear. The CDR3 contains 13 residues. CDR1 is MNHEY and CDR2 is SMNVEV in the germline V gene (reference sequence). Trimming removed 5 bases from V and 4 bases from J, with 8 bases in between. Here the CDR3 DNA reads TGTGCCAGCAGTGGTCAGAATAATGAAAAACTGTTTTTT. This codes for CASSGQNNEKLFF. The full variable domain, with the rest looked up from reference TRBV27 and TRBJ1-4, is EAQVTQNPRYLITVTGKKLTVTCSQNMNHEYMSWYRQDPGLGLRQIYYSMNVEVTDKGDVPEGYKVSRKEKRNFPLILESPSPNQTSLYFCASSGQNNEKLFFGSGTQLSVL.

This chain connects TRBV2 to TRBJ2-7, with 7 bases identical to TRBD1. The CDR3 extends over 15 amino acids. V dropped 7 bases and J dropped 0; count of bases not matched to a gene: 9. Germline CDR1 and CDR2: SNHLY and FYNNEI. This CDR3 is CASTIDRASSYEQYF. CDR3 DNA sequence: TGTGCCAGCACTATCGACAGGGCATCCTCCTACGAGCAGTACTTC.

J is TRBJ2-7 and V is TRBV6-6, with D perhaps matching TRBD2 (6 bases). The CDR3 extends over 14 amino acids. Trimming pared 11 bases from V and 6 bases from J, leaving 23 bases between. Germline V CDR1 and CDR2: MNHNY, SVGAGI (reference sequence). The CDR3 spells CAAGRGSSGSEQYF. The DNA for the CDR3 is TGTGCCGCGGGAAGGGGATCGTCGGGTTCCGAGCAGTACTTC.

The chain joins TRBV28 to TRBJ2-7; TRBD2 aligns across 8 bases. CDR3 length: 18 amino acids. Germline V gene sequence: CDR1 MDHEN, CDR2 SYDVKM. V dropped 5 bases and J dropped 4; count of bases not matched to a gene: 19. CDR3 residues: CASSTLYLTGTRGYEQYF. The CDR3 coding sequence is TGTGCCAGCAGTACCCTATATCTCACCGGGACTAGAGGGTACGAGCAGTACTTC.

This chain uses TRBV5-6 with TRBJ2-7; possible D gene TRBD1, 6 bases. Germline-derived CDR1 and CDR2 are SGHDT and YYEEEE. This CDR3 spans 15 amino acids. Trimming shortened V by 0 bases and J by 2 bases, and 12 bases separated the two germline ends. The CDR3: CASSLARQVTYEQYF. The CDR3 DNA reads TGTGCCAGCAGCTTGGCCCGACAGGTCACCTACGAGCAGTACTTC.

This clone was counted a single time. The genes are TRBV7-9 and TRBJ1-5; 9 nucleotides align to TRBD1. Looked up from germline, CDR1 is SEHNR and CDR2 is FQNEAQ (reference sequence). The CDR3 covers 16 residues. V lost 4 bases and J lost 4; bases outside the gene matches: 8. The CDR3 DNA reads TGTGCCAGCAGCTCTTACGCCGGGACAGGGAATCAGCCCCAGCATTTT. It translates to CASSSYAGTGNQPQHF. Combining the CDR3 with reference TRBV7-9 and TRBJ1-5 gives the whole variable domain DTGVSQNPRHKITKRGQNVTFRCDPISEHNRLYWYRQTLGQGPEFLTYFQNEAQLEKSRLLSDRFSAERPKGSFSTLEIQRTEQGDSAMYLCASSSYAGTGNQPQHFGDGTRLSIL.

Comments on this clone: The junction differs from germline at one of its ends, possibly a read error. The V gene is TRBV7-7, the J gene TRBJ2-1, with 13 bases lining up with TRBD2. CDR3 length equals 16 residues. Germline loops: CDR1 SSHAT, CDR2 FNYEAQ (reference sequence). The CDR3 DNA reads TGTGCTAGCAGTTCCGCGGGACTAGCGGGGTACAATGAGCAGTTCTTC. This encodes CASSSAGLAGYNEQFF.